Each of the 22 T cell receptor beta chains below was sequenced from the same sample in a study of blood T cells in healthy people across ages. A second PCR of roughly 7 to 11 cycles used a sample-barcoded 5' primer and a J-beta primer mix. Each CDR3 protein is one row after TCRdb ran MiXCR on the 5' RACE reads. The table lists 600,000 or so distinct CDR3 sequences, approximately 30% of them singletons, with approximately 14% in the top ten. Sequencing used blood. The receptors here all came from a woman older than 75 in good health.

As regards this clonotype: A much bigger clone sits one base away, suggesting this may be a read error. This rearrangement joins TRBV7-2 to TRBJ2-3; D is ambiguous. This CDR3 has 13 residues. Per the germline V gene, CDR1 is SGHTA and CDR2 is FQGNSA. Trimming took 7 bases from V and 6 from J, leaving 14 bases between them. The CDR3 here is CASTQPTLDTQYF. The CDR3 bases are TGTGCCAGCACTCAACCGACTCTGGATACGCAGTATTTT.

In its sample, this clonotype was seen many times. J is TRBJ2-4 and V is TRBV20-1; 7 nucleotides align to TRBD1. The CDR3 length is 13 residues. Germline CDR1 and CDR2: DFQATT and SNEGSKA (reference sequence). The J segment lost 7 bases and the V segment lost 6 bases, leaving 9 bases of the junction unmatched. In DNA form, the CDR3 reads TGCAGTGCCCGACCTACGACAGGGAACATTCAGTACTTC. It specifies CSARPTTGNIQYF.

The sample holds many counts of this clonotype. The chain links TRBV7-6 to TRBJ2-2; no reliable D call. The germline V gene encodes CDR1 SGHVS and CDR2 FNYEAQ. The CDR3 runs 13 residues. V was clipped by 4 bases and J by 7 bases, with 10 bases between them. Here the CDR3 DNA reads TGTGCCAGCAGCTCTTCGTCGTACGGGGAGCTGTTTTTT. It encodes CASSSSSYGELFF.

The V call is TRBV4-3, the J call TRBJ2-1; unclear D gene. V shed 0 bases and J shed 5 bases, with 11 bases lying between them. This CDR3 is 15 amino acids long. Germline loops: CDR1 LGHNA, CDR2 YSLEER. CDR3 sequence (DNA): TGCGCCAGCAGCCAAGATCGTTTAAGGAACAATGAGCAGTTCTTC. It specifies CASSQDRLRNNEQFF.

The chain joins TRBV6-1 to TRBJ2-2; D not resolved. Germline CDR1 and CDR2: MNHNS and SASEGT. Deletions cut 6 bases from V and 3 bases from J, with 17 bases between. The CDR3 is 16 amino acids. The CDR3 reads CASSGLGPPYTGELFF. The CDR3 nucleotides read TGTGCCAGCAGCGGTCTAGGGCCCCCATACACCGGGGAGCTGTTTTTT.

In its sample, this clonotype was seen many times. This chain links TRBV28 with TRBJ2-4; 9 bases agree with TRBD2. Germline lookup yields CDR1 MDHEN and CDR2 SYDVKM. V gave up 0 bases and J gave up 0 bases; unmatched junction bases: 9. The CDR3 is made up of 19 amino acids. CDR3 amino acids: CASSLWGSGLAPAKNIQYF. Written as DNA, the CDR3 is TGTGCCAGCAGTTTATGGGGTTCGGGACTAGCCCCAGCCAAAAACATTCAGTACTTC.

The CDR3 bases are TGTGCCAGCAGCCTACAGGGGGCGAGGGGGGCCAACGTCCTGACTTTC. Amino acids: CASSLQGARGANVLTF. The chain carries TRBV7-2 and TRBJ2-6, with 9 nucleotides matching TRBD1. Germline values: CDR1 SGHTA, CDR2 FQGNSA. This CDR3 region has 16 residues. J lost 4 bases, V lost 5 bases, and 6 bases had no gene match.

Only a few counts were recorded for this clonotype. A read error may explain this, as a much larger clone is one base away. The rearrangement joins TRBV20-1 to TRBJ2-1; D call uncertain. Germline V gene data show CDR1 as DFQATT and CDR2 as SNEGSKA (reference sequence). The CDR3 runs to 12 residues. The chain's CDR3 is CRARDRFVEQFF. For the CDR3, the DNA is TGCAGGGCTAGAGATCGGTTCGTTGAGCAGTTCTTC.

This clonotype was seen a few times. CDR3 protein: CSARVLAVQKDTQYF. The CDR3 coding sequence is TGCAGTGCTAGGGTACTAGCGGTACAGAAAGATACGCAGTATTTT. The chain carries TRBV20-1 and TRBJ2-3; 8 nucleotides align to TRBD2. Germline loops: CDR1 DFQATT, CDR2 SNEGSKA (reference sequence). The V segment lost 3 bases and the J segment 5 bases; nucleotides outside the gene matches: 10. CDR3 size: 15 residues.

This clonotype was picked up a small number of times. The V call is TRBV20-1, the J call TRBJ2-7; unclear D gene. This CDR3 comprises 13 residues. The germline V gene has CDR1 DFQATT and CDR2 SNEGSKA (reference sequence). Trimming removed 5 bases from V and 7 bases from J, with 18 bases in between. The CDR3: CSAALIGYNEQYF. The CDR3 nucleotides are TGCAGTGCTGCCCTGATCGGGTACAATGAGCAGTACTTC.

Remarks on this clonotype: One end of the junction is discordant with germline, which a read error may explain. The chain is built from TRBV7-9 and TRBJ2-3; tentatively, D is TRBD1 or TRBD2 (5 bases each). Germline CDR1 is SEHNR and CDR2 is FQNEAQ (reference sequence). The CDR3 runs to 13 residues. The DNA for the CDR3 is TGCGCCGGCAGCTTACCAGGGACGGATACGCAGTATTTT. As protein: CAGSLPGTDTQYF. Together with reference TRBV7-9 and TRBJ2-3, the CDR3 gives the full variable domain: DTGVSQNPRHKITKRGQNVTFRCDPISEHNRLYWYRQTLGQGPEFLTYFQNEAQLEKSRLLSDRFSAERPKGSFSTLEIQRTEQGDSAMYLCAGSLPGTDTQYFGPGTRLTVL.

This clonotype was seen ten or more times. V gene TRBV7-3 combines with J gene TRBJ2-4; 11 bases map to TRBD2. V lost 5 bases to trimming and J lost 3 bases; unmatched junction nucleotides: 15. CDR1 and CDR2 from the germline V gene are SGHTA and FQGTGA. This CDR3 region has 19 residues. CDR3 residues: CASSQAPTSGVDVKNIQYF. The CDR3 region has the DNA TGTGCCAGCAGCCAAGCTCCGACTAGCGGGGTTGACGTCAAAAACATTCAGTACTTC.

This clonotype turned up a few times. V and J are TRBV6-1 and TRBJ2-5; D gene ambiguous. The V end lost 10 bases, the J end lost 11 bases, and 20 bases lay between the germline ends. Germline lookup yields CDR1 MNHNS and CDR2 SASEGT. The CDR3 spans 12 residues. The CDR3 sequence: CATLPRSNEQYF. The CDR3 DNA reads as TGTGCCACCCTACCAAGAAGTAATGAGCAGTACTTC.

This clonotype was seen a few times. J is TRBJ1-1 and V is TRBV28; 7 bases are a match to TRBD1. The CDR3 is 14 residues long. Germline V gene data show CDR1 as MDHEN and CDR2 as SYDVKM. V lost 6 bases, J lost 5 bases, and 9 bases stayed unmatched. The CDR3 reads CASRSHQGGTEAFF. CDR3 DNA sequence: TGTGCCAGCAGATCCCATCAGGGGGGAACTGAAGCTTTCTTT.

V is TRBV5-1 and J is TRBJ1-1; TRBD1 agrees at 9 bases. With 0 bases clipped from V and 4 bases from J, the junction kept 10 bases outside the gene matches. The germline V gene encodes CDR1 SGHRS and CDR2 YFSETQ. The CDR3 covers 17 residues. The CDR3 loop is CASSLGRNRGQGTEAFF. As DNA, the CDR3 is TGCGCCAGCAGCTTGGGCCGTAACAGGGGGCAAGGCACTGAAGCTTTCTTT. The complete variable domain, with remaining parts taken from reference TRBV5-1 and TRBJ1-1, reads KAGVTQTPRYLIKTRGQQVTLSCSPISGHRSVSWYQQTPGQGLQFLFEYFSETQRNKGNFPGRFSGRQFSNSRSEMNVSTLELGDSALYLCASSLGRNRGQGTEAFFGQGTRLTVV.

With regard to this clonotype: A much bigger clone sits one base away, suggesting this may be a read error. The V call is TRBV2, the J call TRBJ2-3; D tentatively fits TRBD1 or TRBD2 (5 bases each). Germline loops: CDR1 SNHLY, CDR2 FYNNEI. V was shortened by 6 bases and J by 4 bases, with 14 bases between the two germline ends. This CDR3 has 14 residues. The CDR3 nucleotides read TGTGCCAGCAGCTCGGGGCGGAACGCAGATACGCAGTATTTT. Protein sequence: CASSSGRNADTQYF.

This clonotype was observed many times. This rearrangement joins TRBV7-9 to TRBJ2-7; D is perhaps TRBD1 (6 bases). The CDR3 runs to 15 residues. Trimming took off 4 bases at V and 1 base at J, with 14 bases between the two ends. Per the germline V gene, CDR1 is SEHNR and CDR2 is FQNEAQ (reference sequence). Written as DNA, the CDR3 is TGTGCCAGCAGCTCCCTCCCAGGACAGTCCTACGAGCAGTACTTC. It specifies CASSSLPGQSYEQYF.

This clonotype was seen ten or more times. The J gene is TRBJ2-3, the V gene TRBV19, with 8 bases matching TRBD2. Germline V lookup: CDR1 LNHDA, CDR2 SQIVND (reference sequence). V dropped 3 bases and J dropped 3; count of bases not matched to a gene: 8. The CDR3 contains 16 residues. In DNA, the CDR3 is TGTGCCAGTAGTATCTCCCCGGGGGGGGGGACAGATACGCAGTATTTT. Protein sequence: CASSISPGGGTDTQYF.

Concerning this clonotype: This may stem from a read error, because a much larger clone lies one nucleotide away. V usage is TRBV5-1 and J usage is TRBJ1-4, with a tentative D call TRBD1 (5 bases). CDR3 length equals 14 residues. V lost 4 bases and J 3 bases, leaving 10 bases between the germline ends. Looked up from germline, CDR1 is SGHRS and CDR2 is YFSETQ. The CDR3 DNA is TGCGCCAGCAGCCGGGCAGGGTCTAATGAAAAACTGTTTTTT. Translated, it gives CASSRAGSNEKLFF. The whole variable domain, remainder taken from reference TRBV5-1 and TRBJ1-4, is KAGVTQTPRYLIKTRGQQVTLSCSPISGHRSVSWYQQTPGQGLQFLFEYFSETQRNKGNFPGRFSGRQFSNSRSEMNVSTLELGDSALYLCASSRAGSNEKLFFGSGTQLSVL.

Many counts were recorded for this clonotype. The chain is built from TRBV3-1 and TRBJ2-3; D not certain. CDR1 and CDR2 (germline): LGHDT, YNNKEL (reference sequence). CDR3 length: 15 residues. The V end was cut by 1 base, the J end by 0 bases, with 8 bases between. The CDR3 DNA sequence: TGTGCCAGCAGCCAAGTGCCCCTTAGCACAGATACGCAGTATTTT. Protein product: CASSQVPLSTDTQYF.

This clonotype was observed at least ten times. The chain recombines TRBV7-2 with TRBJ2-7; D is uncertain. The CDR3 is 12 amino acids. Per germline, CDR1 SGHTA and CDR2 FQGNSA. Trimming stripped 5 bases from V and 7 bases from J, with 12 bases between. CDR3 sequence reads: CASSATRSEQYF. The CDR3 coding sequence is TGTGCCAGCAGCGCAACCCGGAGTGAGCAGTACTTC.

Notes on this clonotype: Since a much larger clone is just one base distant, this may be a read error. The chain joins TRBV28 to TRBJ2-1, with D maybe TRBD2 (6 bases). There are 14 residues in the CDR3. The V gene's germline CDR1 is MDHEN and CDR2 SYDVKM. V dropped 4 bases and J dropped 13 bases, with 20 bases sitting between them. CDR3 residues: CASSSAGTQETQFF. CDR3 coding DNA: TGTGCCAGCAGTTCCGCGGGAACTCAAGAGACCCAGTTCTTC.